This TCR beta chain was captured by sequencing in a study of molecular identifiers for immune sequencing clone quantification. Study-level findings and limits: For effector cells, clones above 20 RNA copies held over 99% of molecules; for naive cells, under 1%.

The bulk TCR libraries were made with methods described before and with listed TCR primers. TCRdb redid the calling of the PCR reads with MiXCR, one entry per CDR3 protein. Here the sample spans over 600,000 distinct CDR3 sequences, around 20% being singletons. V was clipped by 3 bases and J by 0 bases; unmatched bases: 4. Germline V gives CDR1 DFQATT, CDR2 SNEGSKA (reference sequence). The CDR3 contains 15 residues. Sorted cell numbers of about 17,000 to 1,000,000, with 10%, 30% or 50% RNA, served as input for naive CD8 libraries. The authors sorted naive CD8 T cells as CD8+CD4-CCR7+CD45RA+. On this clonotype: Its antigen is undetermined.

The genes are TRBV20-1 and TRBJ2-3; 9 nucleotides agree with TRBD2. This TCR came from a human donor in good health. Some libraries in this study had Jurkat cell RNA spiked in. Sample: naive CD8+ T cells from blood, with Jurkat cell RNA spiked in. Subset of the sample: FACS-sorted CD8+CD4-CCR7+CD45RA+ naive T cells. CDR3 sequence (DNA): TGCAGTGCTAGTGATCTAGCGGGAAGCACAGATACGCAGTATTTT. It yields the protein CSASDLAGSTDTQYF.